This T cell receptor (beta chain) comes out of a study of graft-versus-host responses after intestinal transplantation. In the study overall: Those transplanted obtained multivisceral, liver-intestinal, or isolated intestinal grafts. After anti-thymocyte globulin induction, recipients took tacrolimus and steroids for three to four years.

This clone has only a few counts. Its antigen remains unknown. Method: immunoSEQ multiplex PCR; TCRdb's copy keeps in-frame clones and lacks some. The table shows about 90,000 clones, with roughly 90% occurring only once. The V gene's germline CDR1 is SNHLY and CDR2 FYNNEI. The CDR3 totals 12 residues. V lost 6 bases and J 1 base, leaving 7 bases between the germline ends. The sequence derives from a human donor who received an intestinal transplant. J is TRBJ2-7 and V is TRBV2; D is unresolved. The sample in question was unstimulated CD8+ T cells sorted from spleen or lymph node cells, obtained before intestinal transplant. CDR3 DNA: TGTGCCAGCAGGGCCAGGTCCTACGAGCAGTACTTC. This encodes CASRARSYEQYF.